These 18 T cell receptor beta chains came from one sample sequenced in a study of T cells in Graves' hyperthyroidism and ophthalmopathy. TCR beta CDR3 regions were amplified from RNA transcripts. The TCR CDR3 first-round RT-PCR relied on the HTBI primer set. A single record per CDR3 protein comes from TCRdb applying MiXCR to the multiplex PCR reads. The table includes about 660,000 distinct CDR3 sequences, just under 45% detected once. Sequenced sample: peripheral blood or thyroid tissue (not recorded which). All receptors derive from an adult man with Graves' disease, either hyperthyroidism or ophthalmopathy (not recorded which).

CDR3 nucleotides: TGTGCCAGCAGCTTAAGTGGGGCAGGGGGCTACGAGCAGTACTTC. Translating gives CASSLSGAGGYEQYF. The chain uses TRBV7-2 and TRBJ2-7; TRBD1 matches 7 bases. Per the germline V gene, CDR1 is SGHTA and CDR2 is FQGNSA. The ends lost 2 bases at V and 3 bases at J; junction bases unmatched: 7. The CDR3 extends over 15 amino acids.

The gene calls are TRBV25-1 and TRBJ1-1; D might be TRBD1 (6 bases). Germline assignment: CDR1 MGHDK and CDR2 SYGVNS. The V and J ends lost 6 bases and 1 base respectively, with 15 bases between them. The CDR3 has 15 residues. CDR3 sequence: CASRPGTLRNTEAFF. In nucleotides, the CDR3 is TGTGCCAGCAGGCCCGGGACATTAAGGAACACTGAAGCTTTCTTT.

This chain links TRBV5-1 with TRBJ2-7, with 10 bases lining up with TRBD2. The J segment lost 6 bases and the V segment lost 4 bases, leaving 7 bases of the junction unmatched. This CDR3 spans 14 amino acids. Germline V lookup: CDR1 SGHRS, CDR2 YFSETQ. The CDR3 bases are TGCGCCAGCAGCGAACTAGCGGGGATTCTCGAGCAGTACTTC. It translates to CASSELAGILEQYF. The whole variable domain, filled in from reference TRBV5-1 and TRBJ2-7, reads KAGVTQTPRYLIKTRGQQVTLSCSPISGHRSVSWYQQTPGQGLQFLFEYFSETQRNKGNFPGRFSGRQFSNSRSEMNVSTLELGDSALYLCASSELAGILEQYFGPGTRLTVT.

This clonotype was detected a few times. The chain uses TRBV7-2 and TRBJ1-2; possibly TRBD1 for D (5 bases). V gave up 5 bases and J gave up 0 bases, with 13 bases separating them. This CDR3 is 15 amino acids long. Germline V gene data show CDR1 as SGHTA and CDR2 as FQGNSA. The CDR3 spells CASSRSTATNYGYTF. CDR3 nucleotides: TGTGCCAGCAGCCGATCGACAGCTACTAACTATGGCTACACCTTC.

The sample holds many counts of this clonotype. This chain joins TRBV25-1 and TRBJ1-5; TRBD1 aligns across 8 bases. CDR3 size: 15 residues. J gave up 6 bases and V 4 bases, and 8 bases lay outside the gene matches. Germline loops: CDR1 MGHDK, CDR2 SYGVNS. Written as DNA, the CDR3 is TGTGCCAGCAGTGCGTCCTCAGGGACAGGTCAGCCCCAGCATTTT. It codes for CASSASSGTGQPQHF.

This clonotype has just a few counts. The V and J genes are TRBV20-1 and TRBJ2-2, with D possibly being TRBD1 (6 bases). Germline CDR1 and CDR2: DFQATT and SNEGSKA (reference sequence). V lost 3 bases and J lost 2, with 10 bases in between. CDR3 length: 14 amino acids. The CDR3 protein is CSARPGQNTGELFF. For the CDR3, the DNA is TGCAGTGCTAGGCCGGGACAAAACACCGGGGAGCTGTTTTTT.

This clonotype came up a few times. DNA of the CDR3: TGCAGTGCTAGCCCAGGGGGGTCCGGCACTGAAGCTTTCTTT. This sequence encodes CSASPGGSGTEAFF. The V gene is TRBV20-1, the J gene TRBJ1-1; 7 nucleotides match TRBD1. Germline V lookup: CDR1 DFQATT, CDR2 SNEGSKA (reference sequence). The V segment lost 3 bases and the J segment 4 bases; nucleotides outside the gene matches: 8. The CDR3 has 14 amino acids.

The CDR3 loop reads CSASLIPYEQYF. CDR3 DNA sequence: TGCAGCGCATCCCTGATCCCCTACGAGCAGTACTTC. The J gene is TRBJ2-7, the V gene TRBV29-1; D unresolved. The CDR3 is 12 amino acids. Trimming left V 7 bases short and J 2 bases short, with 12 bases between. Germline CDR1 is SQVTM and CDR2 is ANQGSEA.

This clonotype was counted between two and nine times. V is TRBV7-6 and J is TRBJ2-7, with TRBD1 identical over 8 bases. V was pared by 5 bases and J by 3 bases, with 6 bases of the junction left unmatched. The germline V gene has CDR1 SGHVS and CDR2 FNYEAQ. The CDR3 totals 14 residues. The CDR3 nucleotides read TGTGCCAGCAGCCAAGACAGGGGCGTCTACGAGCAGTACTTC. This translates into CASSQDRGVYEQYF. The full variable domain, its missing parts supplied by reference TRBV7-6 and TRBJ2-7, is GAGVSQSPRYKVTKRGQDVALRCDPISGHVSLYWYRQALGQGPEFLTYFNYEAQQDKSGLPNDRFSAERPEGSISTLTIQRTEQRDSAMYRCASSQDRGVYEQYFGPGTRLTVT.

This clonotype was detected ten times or more. The chain employs TRBV7-2 and TRBJ1-1; no clear D gene. CDR1 and CDR2 (germline): SGHTA, FQGNSA. This CDR3 spans 14 amino acids. V lost 2 bases and J lost 2, with 9 bases in between. The CDR3 coding sequence is TGTGCCAGCAGCTTAAGTCCAGGAAACACTGAAGCTTTCTTT. Translated, it gives CASSLSPGNTEAFF. The full variable domain, with the rest looked up from reference TRBV7-2 and TRBJ1-1, is GAGVSQSPSNKVTEKGKDVELRCDPISGHTALYWYRQSLGQGLEFLIYFQGNSAPDKSGLPSDRFSAERTGGSVSTLTIQRTQQEDSAVYLCASSLSPGNTEAFFGQGTRLTVV.

The V and J genes are TRBV2 and TRBJ2-7; a weak D match, TRBD1 (5 bases). V was trimmed by 2 bases and J by 6 bases, leaving 17 bases between them. Germline CDR1 SNHLY, CDR2 FYNNEI. The CDR3 runs to 15 residues. The CDR3 coding sequence is TGTGCCAGCAGTGAATCGGGCAGGGCGAAACCCGAGCAGTACTTC. Translating gives CASSESGRAKPEQYF.

This clonotype was picked up a small number of times. The chain recombines TRBV7-9 with TRBJ1-1; 9 nucleotides align to TRBD1. With V trimmed by 5 bases and J by 2 bases, 6 bases remained unmatched. Germline V gives CDR1 SEHNR, CDR2 FQNEAQ (reference sequence). The CDR3 runs 15 residues. The CDR3 reads CASSRRTGANTEAFF. The CDR3, as DNA: TGTGCCAGCAGCCGCAGGACAGGGGCCAACACTGAAGCTTTCTTT.

The rearrangement uses TRBV20-1 and TRBJ2-7; 10 positions match TRBD2. CDR1 is DFQATT and CDR2 is SNEGSKA in the germline V gene (reference sequence). With 1 base clipped from V and 6 bases from J, the junction kept 9 bases outside the gene matches. CDR3 length: 15 amino acids. The CDR3 protein is CSARGNSGGTAEQYF. Here the CDR3 DNA reads TGCAGTGCTAGAGGAAATAGCGGGGGGACCGCCGAGCAGTACTTC.

As concerns this clonotype: Possible read error: a much larger clone is one base away. V is TRBV2 and J is TRBJ1-1; D gene unclear. This CDR3 spans 13 amino acids. Trimming stripped 6 bases from V and 4 bases from J, with 12 bases between. CDR1 SNHLY and CDR2 FYNNEI come from the germline V gene. Written as DNA, the CDR3 is TGTGCCAGCAGCAAACGGGGAGGCACTGAAGCTTTCTTT. Translating it yields CASSKRGGTEAFF.

This clonotype occurred many times. The chain has TRBV7-2 and TRBJ1-6, with D possibly matching TRBD1 (5 bases). CDR1 and CDR2 from the germline V gene are SGHTA and FQGNSA. This CDR3 region has 17 residues. V gave up 1 base and J gave up 6 bases, with 16 bases separating them. The CDR3 here is CASSLDLSAGINSPLHF. The CDR3 DNA follows: TGTGCCAGCAGCTTAGATCTTTCGGCAGGGATTAATTCACCCCTCCACTTT.

The chain carries TRBV7-8 and TRBJ1-4; 8 bases agree with TRBD1. CDR3 size: 16 residues. The J segment lost 4 bases and the V segment lost 3 bases, leaving 7 bases of the junction unmatched. The germline gives CDR1 SGHVS, CDR2 FQNEAQ. CDR3 in amino acids: CASSFPPGQVNEKLFF. The DNA for the CDR3 is TGTGCCAGCAGCTTCCCGCCGGGACAGGTTAATGAAAAACTGTTTTTT. Together with reference TRBV7-8 and TRBJ1-4, the CDR3 gives the full variable domain: GAGVSQSPRYKVAKRGQDVALRCDPISGHVSLFWYQQALGQGPEFLTYFQNEAQLDKSGLPSDRFFAERPEGSVSTLKIQRTQQEDSAVYLCASSFPPGQVNEKLFFGSGTQLSVL.

This clonotype has just a few counts. The J gene is TRBJ1-1, the V gene TRBV7-6, with 8 nucleotides matching TRBD1. CDR1 is SGHVS and CDR2 is FNYEAQ in the germline V gene. J lost 1 base, V lost 5 bases, and 6 bases had no gene match. The CDR3 totals 15 residues. CDR3 in DNA: TGTGCCAGCAGCACGAGGACAGGGCGGAACACTGAAGCTTTCTTT. Translated: CASSTRTGRNTEAFF.

The rearrangement uses TRBV7-8 and TRBJ1-3, with D unclear. V was clipped by 2 bases and J by 0 bases, with 14 bases between them. The germline V gene has CDR1 SGHVS and CDR2 FQNEAQ. The CDR3 has 17 residues. CDR3 loop: CASSLRARGSSGNTIYF. The CDR3 bases are TGTGCCAGCAGCTTAAGGGCCCGCGGCAGCTCTGGAAACACCATATATTTT. Based on the CDR3 plus reference TRBV7-8 and TRBJ1-3, the full variable domain is GAGVSQSPRYKVAKRGQDVALRCDPISGHVSLFWYQQALGQGPEFLTYFQNEAQLDKSGLPSDRFFAERPEGSVSTLKIQRTQQEDSAVYLCASSLRARGSSGNTIYFGEGSWLTVV.